This entry features one T cell receptor beta chain sequence. The data are from a study of response to subunit inactivated influenza vaccine. From the RT-PCR reads, TCRdb called clonotypes with MiXCR, one entry per CDR3 protein. The repertoire has about 540,000 distinct CDR3 sequences, approximately 22% of them found once; the top ten carry around 2.8%. V lost 4 bases and J lost 2, with 15 bases in between. The CDR3 is made up of 15 amino acids. Per germline, CDR1 LNHDA and CDR2 SQIVND (reference sequence). The same specimen was also included in a second study, on T cells expressing NK-cell markers. According to that study: Template switching by 5'RACE with UMIs generated the TCR beta cDNA. NKG2C+ dominant clonotype frequencies in several donors were roughly 1.0-8% of CD8+ T cells.

This specimen consisted of CD4+ T cells sorted from PBMCs, obtained less than 13 days after vaccination. The genes are TRBV19 and TRBJ2-7, with D maybe TRBD1 (6 bases). The receptor's source is a man aged 50 or older who received an inactivated influenza vaccine. The CDR3 sequence: CASSKTGHLTYEQYF. The CDR3 nucleotides are TGTGCCAGTAGTAAAACGGGACACCTAACCTACGAGCAGTACTTC.